The clone carrying this T cell receptor (beta chain) turned up a few times. Its antigen is as yet unknown. Primers used in a second PCR of about 7 to 11 cycles were a sample-barcoded 5' primer and a J-beta primer mix. MiXCR, applied by TCRdb to the 5' RACE reads, yields one record per CDR3 protein. The sample carries around 1,500,000 distinct CDR3 sequences, about 43% recorded once. The CDR3 is 15 amino acids. The V and J ends lost 4 bases and 5 bases respectively, with 19 bases between them. Germline values: CDR1 DFQATT, CDR2 SNEGSKA (reference sequence). The data originate from a study of blood T cells in healthy people across ages. Whole-study findings and limits: In these data, TCR beta diversity tracked strongly with naive T cell percentage. Reliance upon unsorted PBMCs precluded definitive naive versus antigen-experienced comparison. Higher diversity and more naive CD4+ cells were features of long-lived donors, compared to aged donors.

The material sequenced was blood. The sequence came from a woman aged 18-29 years in good health. V usage is TRBV20-1 and J usage is TRBJ2-3; TRBD2 might be the D (5 bases). The CDR3 DNA reads as TGCAGTGCTACGCCTGGGGAGCTTGCAGTAGATACGCAGTATTTT. It yields the protein CSATPGELAVDTQYF.